This T cell receptor beta chain was recorded in a study of blood T cell repertoires in COVID-19. Overall study context: The United States, Italy and Spain were the sources of the acute and convalescent COVID-19 samples.

Sequenced by immunoSEQ multiplex PCR; TCRdb stores in-frame clones only, minus some. The repertoire has about 77,000 clones, 90% of them found once; the top ten carry about 16%. In germline, CDR1 is LNHDA, CDR2 SQIVND (reference sequence). This CDR3 is built from 14 residues. V shed 5 bases and J shed 2 bases, with 13 bases lying between them. This clonotype was sampled from a woman of 80 years or more with active or convalescent COVID-19. Sequencing used peripheral blood. This sequence joins TRBV19 and TRBJ2-7; D unclear. DNA for the CDR3: TGTGCCAGTAGTGCACGAGAGGAGACCTACGAGCAGTACTTC. This translates into CASSAREETYEQYF.